Listed here are 28 T cell receptor beta chains from one sample, sequenced in a study of cytomegalovirus exposure and HLA in healthy donors. With 60 Vbeta and 13 Jbeta primers, the PCR was carried out. This table comes from immunoSEQ multiplex PCR, and its TCRdb copy is limited to in-frame clones, with some not included. The data show roughly 150,000 clones, approximately 80% seen once. The sequenced sample was PBMCs. These receptors all come from a woman between 40 and 55 years old in good health and CMV-seronegative.

The chain uses TRBV11-3 and TRBJ1-2; D possibly corresponds to TRBD1 (5 bases). Deletions cut 7 bases from V and 7 bases from J, with 22 bases between. CDR3 length: 15 amino acids. The germline V gene has CDR1 SGHNT and CDR2 YENEEA. The CDR3 spells CASTAGTTLPTGYTF. CDR3 nucleotide sequence: TGTGCCAGCACCGCGGGGACGACCCTTCCTACTGGCTACACCTTC.

CDR3 DNA: TGTGCCATCAGTGAGTCGGAGGACGAGCAGTACTTC. Amino acid sequence: CAISESEDEQYF. The chain couples TRBV10-3 to TRBJ2-7; D is perhaps TRBD2 (5 bases). CDR1 and CDR2 from the germline V gene are ENHRY and SYGVKD. The V gene lost 0 bases and the J gene lost 5 bases, with 5 bases spanning the gap. The CDR3 has 12 residues.

The chain uses TRBV27 and TRBJ1-2, with TRBD1 matching over 9 bases. V shed 6 bases and J 7 bases; nucleotides not matched to a gene: 12. Germline lookup yields CDR1 MNHEY and CDR2 SMNVEV (reference sequence). The CDR3 is 15 amino acids. The CDR3 sequence is CASSPQGARISGYTF. For the CDR3, the DNA is TGTGCCAGCAGCCCACAGGGGGCGCGAATCTCTGGCTACACCTTC.

This sequence joins TRBV6-1 and TRBJ2-3, with TRBD1 matching over 7 bases. The germline gives CDR1 MNHNS, CDR2 SASEGT. The CDR3 covers 19 residues. Germline trimming cut 3 bases from V and 2 bases from J; bases unmatched to any gene: 17. CDR3 residues: CASSEWGLGSGGPTDTQYF. The CDR3 coding sequence is TGTGCCAGCAGTGAGTGGGGCCTGGGGTCAGGGGGACCCACAGATACGCAGTATTTT.

A remark on this clone: Other nucleotide sequences in the sample specify the same CDR3. This chain joins TRBV7-9 and TRBJ1-1; 8 nucleotides match TRBD1. Per the germline V gene, CDR1 is SEHNR and CDR2 is FQNEAQ (reference sequence). The V segment lost 2 bases and the J segment 4 bases; nucleotides outside the gene matches: 3. The CDR3 totals 14 residues. CDR3: CASSLQGAGTEAFF. The CDR3 coding sequence is TGTGCCAGCAGCTTACAGGGGGCGGGCACTGAAGCTTTCTTT.

CDR3 loop: CASSLLGGHTTEQYF. Here the CDR3 DNA reads TGTGCCAGCAGCTTACTGGGGGGGCATACGACCGAGCAGTACTTC. The chain links TRBV7-3 to TRBJ2-7, with a possible D match to TRBD2 (7 bases). The CDR3 has 15 amino acids. Germline lookup yields CDR1 SGHTA and CDR2 FQGTGA. The ends were cut back, 2 bases at V and 6 bases at J, with 17 bases in the middle.

The chain carries TRBV5-4 and TRBJ2-1, with 11 positions matching TRBD2. The germline V gene has CDR1 SGHNT and CDR2 YYREEE (reference sequence). The CDR3 runs 16 residues. The V gene end was trimmed by 4 bases and the J gene end by 5 bases; junction bases not matched to a gene: 8. The CDR3 sequence is CASSPRGTSGNNEQFF. CDR3 sequence (DNA): TGTGCCAGCAGCCCTCGTGGGACTAGCGGAAACAATGAGCAGTTCTTC. Full variable domain (outside the CDR3, taken from reference TRBV5-4 and TRBJ2-1): ETGVTQSPTHLIKTRGQQVTLRCSSQSGHNTVSWYQQALGQGPQFIFQYYREEENGRGNFPPRFSGLQFPNYSSELNVNALELDDSALYLCASSPRGTSGNNEQFFGPGTRLTVL.

This clone was observed a few times. The gene calls are TRBV7-3 and TRBJ2-6; D is unresolved. The germline gives CDR1 SGHTA, CDR2 FQGTGA. V was pared by 5 bases and J by 5 bases, with 7 bases between. There are 13 residues in the CDR3. The CDR3 loop is CASSQTRANVLTF. DNA of the CDR3: TGTGCCAGCAGCCAAACACGGGCCAACGTCCTGACTTTC.

The chain couples TRBV19 to TRBJ1-6; 8 bases line up with TRBD1. V gave up 6 bases and J gave up 5 bases; unmatched junction bases: 3. The CDR3 covers 14 residues. Per germline, CDR1 LNHDA and CDR2 SQIVND (reference sequence). In DNA, the CDR3 is TGTGCCAGTAGAATGGGACAGGATAATTCACCCCTCCACTTT. Translation: CASRMGQDNSPLHF.

This chain uses TRBV30 with TRBJ2-1; 7 bases match TRBD2. V was clipped by 2 bases and J by 7 bases; unmatched bases: 5. Germline CDR1 GTSNPN, CDR2 SVGIG (reference sequence). The CDR3 covers 13 residues. The chain's CDR3 is CAWSHLGGNEQFF. The CDR3, as DNA: TGTGCCTGGAGTCACCTCGGGGGGAATGAGCAGTTCTTC.

CDR3 nucleotides: TGTGCCACAAGTCCCTATTCCTACAATGAGCAGTTCTTC. The encoded protein is CATSPYSYNEQFF. The V and J genes are TRBV19 and TRBJ2-1, with D uncertain. There are 13 residues in the CDR3. Trimming took off 10 bases at V and 1 base at J, with 11 bases between the two ends. CDR1 and CDR2 from the germline V gene are LNHDA and SQIVND (reference sequence).

The chain combines TRBV28 with TRBJ1-2; D remains ambiguous. This CDR3 comprises 15 residues. CDR1 is MDHEN, CDR2 SYDVKM, per germline. Trimming removed 5 bases from V and 5 bases from J, with 18 bases in between. DNA of the CDR3: TGTGCCAGCAGTCTCCCCTCCGACACCTGGTATGGCTACACCTTC. Residues: CASSLPSDTWYGYTF.

V usage is TRBV6-6 and J usage is TRBJ1-6, with TRBD1 matching over 7 bases. Germline CDR1 and CDR2: MNHNY and SVGAGI (reference sequence). This CDR3 contains 15 residues. Trimming took 2 bases from V and 8 from J; bases not matched to a gene: 6. In DNA, the CDR3 is TGTGCCAGCAGTTACCGACAGGGAGGATATTCACCCCTCCACTTT. It yields the protein CASSYRQGGYSPLHF.

The V call is TRBV4-2, the J call TRBJ2-7; D is perhaps TRBD2 (7 bases). The ends were cut back, 5 bases at V and 5 bases at J, with 13 bases in the middle. The germline CDR1 and CDR2 sequences are LGHNA and YNFKEQ. The length of the CDR3 is 13 residues. CDR3 DNA sequence: TGTGCCAGCAGCTGGGGGGGCCCCAACGAGCAGTACTTC. This gives the protein CASSWGGPNEQYF.

This clone has only one observation. The gene calls are TRBV11-2 and TRBJ2-7, with D perhaps matching TRBD2 (6 bases). The length of the CDR3 is 13 residues. From germline, CDR1 is SGHAT and CDR2 FQNNGV. V lost 5 bases and J 6 bases, leaving 14 bases between the germline ends. CDR3 sequence: CASSARHGGEQYF. The CDR3 coding sequence is TGTGCCAGCAGCGCCCGACACGGGGGCGAGCAGTACTTC.

The V gene is TRBV7-9, the J gene TRBJ2-7; maybe TRBD2 (5 bases). The CDR3 spans 19 residues. The V and J ends lost 2 bases and 4 bases respectively, with 27 bases between them. Germline assignment: CDR1 SEHNR and CDR2 FQNEAQ (reference sequence). Here the CDR3 reads CASSLIDWLSGESEYEQYF. The CDR3 DNA reads TGTGCCAGCAGCTTAATAGACTGGTTGTCCGGGGAGTCTGAGTACGAGCAGTACTTC.

CDR3 residues: CASSLAAILQNTEAFF. The CDR3 DNA follows: TGTGCCAGCAGCTTAGCCGCCATACTACAGAACACTGAAGCTTTCTTT. V is TRBV7-9 and J is TRBJ1-1; D not certain. The germline V gene encodes CDR1 SEHNR and CDR2 FQNEAQ (reference sequence). This CDR3 has 16 residues. Trimming pared 0 bases from V and 1 base from J, leaving 12 bases between. The entire variable domain, with the rest obtained from reference TRBV7-9 and TRBJ1-1, is as follows: DTGVSQNPRHKITKRGQNVTFRCDPISEHNRLYWYRQTLGQGPEFLTYFQNEAQLEKSRLLSDRFSAERPKGSFSTLEIQRTEQGDSAMYLCASSLAAILQNTEAFFGQGTRLTVV.

The chain couples TRBV4-1 to TRBJ1-1, with D maybe TRBD1 (5 bases). The V gene's germline CDR1 is MGHRA and CDR2 YSYEKL. This CDR3 spans 15 amino acids. The ends were cut back, 3 bases at V and 6 bases at J, with 17 bases in the middle. This chain's CDR3 is CASSQPGRPGAEAFF. DNA of the CDR3: TGCGCCAGCAGCCAGCCAGGTCGTCCGGGGGCTGAAGCTTTCTTT.

The chain uses TRBV14 and TRBJ2-5; 10 bases are a match to TRBD2. The CDR3 sequence is 17 residues long. V trimming: 4 bases; J trimming: 5 bases; junction bases outside the gene matches: 13. The germline V gene has CDR1 SGHDN and CDR2 FVKESK. The CDR3 coding sequence is TGTGCCAGCAGCCGGAAGATATGGGAGCGGGAGGGCGAGACCCAGTACTTC. Its translation: CASSRKIWEREGETQYF.

This clone came up a few times. The V gene is TRBV5-1, the J gene TRBJ2-5, with 9 bases matching TRBD1. V trimming: 3 bases; J trimming: 5 bases; junction bases outside the gene matches: 2. This CDR3 is built from 13 residues. The germline V gene encodes CDR1 SGHRS and CDR2 YFSETQ. Here the CDR3 reads CASSSTGGETQYF. The CDR3 nucleotides read TGCGCCAGCAGCTCGACAGGGGGGGAGACCCAGTACTTC. The full variable domain, in which reference TRBV5-1 and TRBJ2-5 provide the parts outside the CDR3, is KAGVTQTPRYLIKTRGQQVTLSCSPISGHRSVSWYQQTPGQGLQFLFEYFSETQRNKGNFPGRFSGRQFSNSRSEMNVSTLELGDSALYLCASSSTGGETQYFGPGTRLLVL.

A single count supports this clone. DNA of the CDR3: TGTGCCAGCAGCTTGATCGAGGCCAGAGGGGAGCAGTACTTC. Translated: CASSLIEARGEQYF. The chain employs TRBV5-4 and TRBJ2-7, with D perhaps matching TRBD2 (5 bases). Germline V gene data show CDR1 as SGHNT and CDR2 as YYREEE (reference sequence). Trimming stripped 1 base from V and 7 bases from J, with 15 bases between. This CDR3 spans 14 amino acids.

This clone was detected once. The V call is TRBV25-1, the J call TRBJ1-1; 7 bases match TRBD1. The germline V gene has CDR1 MGHDK and CDR2 SYGVNS. J gave up 5 bases and V 4 bases, and 13 bases lay outside the gene matches. The CDR3 has 16 residues. CDR3 nucleotides: TGTGCCAGCAGTGGAAAGTTAGGGGGCGCCGAAACTGAAGCTTTCTTT. The encoded protein is CASSGKLGGAETEAFF.

V gene TRBV11-3 combines with J gene TRBJ2-7, with TRBD1 as a possible D gene (5 bases). The V gene lost 4 bases and the J gene lost 4 bases, with 14 bases spanning the gap. The CDR3 length is 14 residues. CDR1 SGHNT and CDR2 YENEEA come from the germline V gene. The CDR3 region is CASSSTGLTYEQYF. CDR3 DNA sequence: TGTGCCAGCAGCTCCACAGGATTAACGTACGAGCAGTACTTC.

The chain employs TRBV5-5 and TRBJ2-5, with a possible D match to TRBD1 (6 bases). The V end was cut by 0 bases, the J end by 3 bases, with 24 bases between. The germline V gene encodes CDR1 SGHKS and CDR2 YYEKEE (reference sequence). The CDR3 length is 19 residues. The CDR3 coding sequence is TGTGCCAGCAGCTTGGTGGCCAGGGGATTAGGGGCACAAAAAGAGACCCAGTACTTC. It encodes CASSLVARGLGAQKETQYF.

The chain has TRBV5-1 and TRBJ2-7; possible D gene TRBD2, 6 bases. Germline V gene data show CDR1 as SGHRS and CDR2 as YFSETQ. CDR3 length: 15 residues. The V gene lost 4 bases and the J gene lost 3 bases, with 17 bases spanning the gap. This CDR3 is CASSVNPSALYEQYF. The CDR3 coding sequence is TGCGCCAGCAGCGTGAACCCTAGCGCCCTCTACGAGCAGTACTTC.

The rearrangement links TRBV29-1 to TRBJ2-5, with 10 bases fitting TRBD2. The CDR3 is 15 amino acids. With 4 bases clipped from V and 4 bases from J, the junction kept 9 bases outside the gene matches. Germline CDR1 is SQVTM and CDR2 is ANQGSEA. The CDR3 reads CSVVGLAGVGETQYF. CDR3 coding DNA: TGCAGCGTTGTCGGGCTAGCGGGAGTAGGAGAGACCCAGTACTTC.

The J gene is TRBJ2-5, the V gene TRBV7-2, with 10 nucleotides matching TRBD1. After removal of 5 bases from V and 5 bases from J, the junction contained 5 bases not matched to a gene. This CDR3 comprises 14 residues. Germline V gene sequence: CDR1 SGHTA, CDR2 FQGNSA. The CDR3 spells CASSLRTGGETQYF. The CDR3, as DNA: TGTGCCAGCAGCCTACGGACAGGGGGGGAGACCCAGTACTTC.

This chain uses TRBV28 with TRBJ2-4; D is unclear. There are 13 residues in the CDR3. Per the germline V gene, CDR1 is MDHEN and CDR2 is SYDVKM. V was clipped by 1 base and J by 12 bases, with 13 bases between them. The CDR3 protein is CASSLLAAGSQYF. The CDR3 DNA reads TGTGCCAGCAGTTTATTGGCGGCTGGCAGTCAGTACTTC.